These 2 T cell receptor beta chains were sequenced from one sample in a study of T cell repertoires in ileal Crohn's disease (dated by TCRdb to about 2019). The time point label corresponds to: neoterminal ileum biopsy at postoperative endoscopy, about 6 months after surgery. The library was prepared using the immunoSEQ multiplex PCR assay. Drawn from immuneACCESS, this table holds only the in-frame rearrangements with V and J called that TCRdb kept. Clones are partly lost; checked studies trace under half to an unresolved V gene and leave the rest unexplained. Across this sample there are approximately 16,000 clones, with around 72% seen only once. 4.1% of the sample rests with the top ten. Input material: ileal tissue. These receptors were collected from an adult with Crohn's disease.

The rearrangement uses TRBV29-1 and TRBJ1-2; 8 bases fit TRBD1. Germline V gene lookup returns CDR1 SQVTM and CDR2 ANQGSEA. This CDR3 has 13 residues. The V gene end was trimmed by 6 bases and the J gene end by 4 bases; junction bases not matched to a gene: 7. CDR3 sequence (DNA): TGCAGCGTCCTGACAGGGGCTCTCTATGGCTACACCTTC. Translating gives CSVLTGALYGYTF.

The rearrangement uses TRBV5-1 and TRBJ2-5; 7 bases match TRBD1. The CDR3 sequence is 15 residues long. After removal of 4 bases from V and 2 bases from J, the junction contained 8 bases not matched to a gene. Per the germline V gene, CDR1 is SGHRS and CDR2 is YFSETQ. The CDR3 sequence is CASSPGQAGQETQYF. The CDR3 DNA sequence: TGCGCCAGCAGCCCCGGACAGGCAGGACAAGAGACCCAGTACTTC.